These T cell receptor beta chains were read from a single sample in a study of identical twins. TCRdb called the 5' RACE reads again in MiXCR, with one record for every CDR3 protein. The sample contains approximately 260,000 distinct CDR3 sequences, around 15% of which appear only once. The sample was memory (CD45RO+) T cells sorted from blood. Receptors originate from a woman aged 18 to 35 in good health. CDR3s include the opening cysteine and the closing phenylalanine or tryptophan. A D gene is named only where the DNA matches it firmly. For some rows the clone size is stated as once, few or many, or as a class when expanded; others skip it.

>TRBV25-1|.|.|TRBJ2-1
TGTGCCAGCAGGGTGGTTGGTAGCTCCTACAATGAGCAGTTCTTC
CASRVVGSSYNEQFF
>TRBV12-3/TRBV12-4|.|.|TRBJ1-4
TGTGCCAGCAGTTTGGCGGATAATGAAAAACTGTTTTTT
CASSLADNEKLFF
>TRBV20-1|TRBD2|few|TRBJ2-1
TGCAGTGCTAGTCCTAGCGGGGGTAACAATGAGCAGTTCTTC
CSASPSGGNNEQFF
>TRBV5-1|TRBD1|many|TRBJ2-2
TGCGCCAGCAGCAGGACAGGGGATACCGGGGAGCTGTTTTTT
CASSRTGDTGELFF
>TRBV10-3|.|few|TRBJ1-4
TGTGCCATCCGGGCTAATGAAAAACTGTTTTTT
CAIRANEKLFF
>TRBV20-1|TRBD1|.|TRBJ1-2
TGCAGTGCAGAGCCCTTGGACAGGCCCTGGGGCTACACCTTC
CSAEPLDRPWGYTF
>TRBV10-3|TRBD2|.|TRBJ2-7
TGTGCCATCAGTGAGAGGAGTCCGGGAGGGACCTACGAGCAGTACTTC
CAISERSPGGTYEQYF
>TRBV20-1|.|.|TRBJ1-1
TGCAGTGCTAGCCGCACCCTTCGACGCGAAGCTTTCTTT
CSASRTLRREAFF
>TRBV11-3|.|.|TRBJ1-2
TGTGCCAGCAGCTCGGGGGCGAACGGCTACACCTTC
CASSSGANGYTF
>TRBV20-1|.|.|TRBJ2-5
TGCAGTGCTAGTAAGGGGCCCCAAGAGACCCAGTACTTC
CSASKGPQETQYF
>TRBV11-2|.|few|TRBJ1-1
TGTGCCAGCAGCTTAGGAGCAGGCCCTAACACTGAAGCTTTCTTT
CASSLGAGPNTEAFF
>TRBV6-1|.|.|TRBJ1-1
TGTGCCAGCAGTGTACACAGTGGGGGTGTTGAAGCTTTCTTT
CASSVHSGGVEAFF
>TRBV5-5|.|many|TRBJ2-1
TGTGCCAGCAGCTACAGGGTATATGAGCAGTTCTTC
CASSYRVYEQFF
>TRBV20-1|TRBD1|many|TRBJ2-7
TGCAGTGCTAGAGACCAGGGGGATAGGTACGAGCAGTACTTC
CSARDQGDRYEQYF
>TRBV7-2|.|.|TRBJ2-6
TGTGCCAGCAGCTTAGGTCCGTCTGGGGCCAACGTCCTGACTTTC
CASSLGPSGANVLTF
>TRBV12-3/TRBV12-4|.|.|TRBJ1-1
TGTGCCAGCACAGTGGGACATTTGAACACTGAAGCTTTCTTT
CASTVGHLNTEAFF
>TRBV5-4|TRBD1|.|TRBJ2-7
TGTGCCAGCAGTCGTGGACAGGGTGCGATTCGGAGGGACGAGCAGTACTTC
CASSRGQGAIRRDEQYF
>TRBV7-2|.|few|TRBJ2-3
TGTGCCAGCAGCGGTCGGACACAAGATCTCACAGATACGCAGTATTTT
CASSGRTQDLTDTQYF
>TRBV3-1|TRBD2|.|TRBJ2-2
TGTGCCAGCAACCAACCTCGGACTAGCATAACCGGGGAGCTGTTTTTT
CASNQPRTSITGELFF
>TRBV7-2|.|many|TRBJ1-4
TGTGCCAGCAGCTTAGAACCTCATGAAAAACTGTTTTTT
CASSLEPHEKLFF
>TRBV6-2/TRBV6-3|.|few|TRBJ1-2
TGTGCCAGCAGTTCTACGTATGGCTACACCTTC
CASSSTYGYTF
>TRBV29-1|.|.|TRBJ1-2
TGCAGCGCCGCGGGGAGGGACTATGGCTACACCTTC
CSAAGRDYGYTF
>TRBV27|.|few|TRBJ2-7
TGTGCCAGCAGAGCCTTCGGCGGTCACTACGAGCAGTACTTC
CASRAFGGHYEQYF
>TRBV20-1|.|many|TRBJ1-2
TGCAGTGCCCAGCACGGTACCTATGGCTACACCTTC
CSAQHGTYGYTF
>TRBV5-1|.|.|TRBJ2-7
TGCGCCAGCAGCCCGGATCGAATGAGTGGCGTGCAGTACTTC
CASSPDRMSGVQYF
>TRBV7-9|.|.|TRBJ1-2
TGTGCCAGCACTCTACAGGGTTCTCCAAACTATGGCTACACCTTC
CASTLQGSPNYGYTF
>TRBV7-9|.|few|TRBJ1-3
TGTGCCAGCAGCTTATCGGTTGGAAACACCATATATTTT
CASSLSVGNTIYF
>TRBV20-1|.|.|TRBJ1-5
TGCAGTGCTAGAGGTGGAGTTCGTAATCAGCCCCAGCATTTT
CSARGGVRNQPQHF
>TRBV11-2|.|.|TRBJ2-2
TGTGCCAGCAGCTTACTTAGGGGTCGCGGGGAGCTGTTTTTT
CASSLLRGRGELFF
>TRBV11-2|.|.|TRBJ2-5
TGTGCCAGCGGGGAGCGCCTACAAGAGACCCAGTACTTC
CASGERLQETQYF
>TRBV6-1|.|many|TRBJ1-1
TGTGCCAGCAGCGGGACTGCCTCAGCTGAAGCTTTCTTT
CASSGTASAEAFF
>TRBV4-2|.|.|TRBJ2-2
TGTGCCAGCAGCCAAGCGTGGAGGAACACCGGGGAGCTGTTTTTT
CASSQAWRNTGELFF
>TRBV20-1|.|.|TRBJ1-3
TGCAGTGCTAGAGGAGGAAGCTCTGGAAACACCATATATTTT
CSARGGSSGNTIYF